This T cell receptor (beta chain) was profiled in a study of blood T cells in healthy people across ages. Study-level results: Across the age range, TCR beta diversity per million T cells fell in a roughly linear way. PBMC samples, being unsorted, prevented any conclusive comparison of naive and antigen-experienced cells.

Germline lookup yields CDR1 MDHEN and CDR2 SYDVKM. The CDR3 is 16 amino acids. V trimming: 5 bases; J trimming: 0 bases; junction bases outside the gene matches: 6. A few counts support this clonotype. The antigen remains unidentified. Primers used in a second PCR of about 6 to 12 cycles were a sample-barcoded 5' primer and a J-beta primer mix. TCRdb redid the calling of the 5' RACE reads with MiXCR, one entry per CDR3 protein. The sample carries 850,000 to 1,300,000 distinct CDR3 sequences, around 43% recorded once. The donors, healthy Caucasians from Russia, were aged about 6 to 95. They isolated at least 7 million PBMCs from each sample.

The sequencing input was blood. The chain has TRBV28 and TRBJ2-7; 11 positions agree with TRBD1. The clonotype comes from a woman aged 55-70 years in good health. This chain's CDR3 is CASSPLGQGVSYEQYF. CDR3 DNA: TGTGCCAGCAGTCCCCTGGGACAGGGGGTCTCCTACGAGCAGTACTTC.